Sequencing of this T cell receptor (beta chain) was carried out in a study of human T cells and chemical hapten exposure. Study in general: Patients' scalps got diphenylcyclopropenone weekly throughout the roughly 25-week study.

Whole-study findings and limits: High-frequency TCRs, those above 1 in 1000, stayed the same after DPC sensitization. Positively correlated with patch test score were the counts of PT1 expanded TCRs.

The ends were cut back, 0 bases at V and 4 bases at J, with 12 bases in the middle. Per germline, CDR1 GTSNPN and CDR2 SVGIG (reference sequence). CDR3 length equals 15 residues. As for time point: patch test 3, about 24 weeks after DPC sensitization. As to treatment: therapeutic diphenylcyclopropenone sensitization with weekly scalp DPC. RNA extraction used unfractionated whole blood as the source of total RNA. Details on this clonotype: Its antigen is not identified.

One entry per CDR3 protein, called by TCRdb with MiXCR from the RACE reads. The profile covers approximately 160,000 distinct CDR3 sequences, with 28% appearing a single time and under 2.5% taken by the ten largest. The chain links TRBV30 to TRBJ2-2, with a weak D call TRBD1 (6 bases). The sample here was whole blood, taken in connection with sensitization to the hapten diphenylcyclopropenone (DPC). The clonotype was recovered from a woman younger than 35 with alopecia areata. Some clones in this sample may be carry-over from other donors' samples. The chain's CDR3 is CAWSVRRGSTGELFF. The CDR3 coding sequence is TGTGCCTGGAGTGTACGAAGGGGGTCCACCGGGGAGCTGTTTTTT.